Listed here are 26 T cell receptor beta chains from one sample, sequenced in a study of T-cell reconstitution after alpha-beta-depleted transplantation in children. A TCRbeta library incorporating unique molecular identifiers was prepared. MiXCR was run by TCRdb on the PCR reads, yielding one entry per CDR3 protein. The sample records approximately 200,000 distinct CDR3 sequences, roughly 6.3% being singletons. The sample was PBMCs, taken before TCRalphabeta/CD19-depleted stem cell transplant. These receptors were collected from a girl under three years old with combined immunodeficiency, due to receive a stem cell transplant.

This clonotype was picked up many times. This sequence joins TRBV5-1 and TRBJ2-3; D gene uncertain. V lost 4 bases and J lost 2, with 11 bases in between. CDR1 SGHRS and CDR2 YFSETQ come from the germline V gene. The CDR3 runs 14 residues. CDR3 loop: CASSPGSYTDTQYF. The CDR3 DNA reads TGCGCCAGCAGCCCCGGGTCCTACACAGATACGCAGTATTTT.

This clonotype turned up a few times. The J gene is TRBJ2-7, the V gene TRBV5-6, with D possibly matching TRBD1 (6 bases). In germline, CDR1 is SGHDT, CDR2 YYEEEE. This CDR3 comprises 16 residues. V was pared by 3 bases and J by 0 bases, with 16 bases between. CDR3 nucleotides: TGTGCCAGCAGCTCTCGCCCGTACAGGGACTCCTACGAGCAGTACTTC. It codes for CASSSRPYRDSYEQYF.

Many counts were recorded for this clonotype. The rearrangement links TRBV9 to TRBJ2-2, with TRBD1 identical over 7 bases. V lost 0 bases to trimming and J lost 6 bases; unmatched junction nucleotides: 5. CDR3 size: 15 residues. The germline CDR1 and CDR2 sequences are SGDLS and YYNGEE. CDR3 amino acids: CASSVAGQGAGELFF. For the CDR3, the DNA is TGTGCCAGCAGCGTAGCAGGGCAGGGGGCCGGGGAGCTGTTTTTT.

This clonotype was seen many times. The J gene is TRBJ2-3, the V gene TRBV29-1, with a tentative D call TRBD2 (6 bases). Germline CDR1 and CDR2: SQVTM and ANQGSEA. Trimming pared 3 bases from V and 3 bases from J, leaving 7 bases between. The CDR3 is 12 amino acids. The CDR3 sequence is CSVDRGTDTQYF. The CDR3 DNA is TGCAGCGTTGATCGGGGGACAGATACGCAGTATTTT.

This clonotype was picked up many times. The J gene is TRBJ2-1, the V gene TRBV6-5; either TRBD1 or TRBD2 may supply D (5 bases each). Germline assignment: CDR1 MNHEY and CDR2 SVGAGI. The CDR3 loop spans 15 amino acids. V shed 2 bases and J shed 5 bases, with 13 bases lying between them. The CDR3 nucleotides are TGTGCCAGCAGTTACGGGGACCCTGCCCACAATGAGCAGTTCTTC. It encodes CASSYGDPAHNEQFF.

This clonotype was recorded many times. The chain uses TRBV6-2 or TRBV6-3 and TRBJ2-3; 14 bases map to TRBD2. CDR1 and CDR2 (germline): MNHEY, SVGEGT. With 0 bases clipped from V and 2 bases from J, the junction kept 13 bases outside the gene matches. CDR3 length equals 21 residues. DNA of the CDR3: TGTGCCAGCAGTTACTCAGGAGTTGTGACTAGCGGGAGGGCCGTCACAGATACGCAGTATTTT. Its protein product is CASSYSGVVTSGRAVTDTQYF.

Notes on this clonotype: No conserved phenylalanine or tryptophan is present at the end of the CDR3, so a read error is the likely explanation. The V and J genes are TRBV7-3 and TRBJ1-2, with 8 bases aligning to TRBD1. CDR3 size: 15 residues. The trim removed 2 bases at V and 4 bases at J, leaving 6 bases unmatched. CDR1 and CDR2 (germline): SGHTA, FQGTGA. In DNA form, the CDR3 reads TGTGCCAGCAGCTTAGGGCCAGGGGGCGCCTATGGCTACACCTGC. Translation gives CASSLGPGGAYGYTC.

This clonotype came up many times. The chain couples TRBV6-2 or TRBV6-3 to TRBJ2-1; weak D call: TRBD1 (5 bases). CDR1 and CDR2 (germline): MNHEY, SVGEGT. Trimming left V 4 bases short and J 2 bases short, with 9 bases between. There are 14 residues in the CDR3. The CDR3 region is CASSSRQTYNEQFF. The CDR3 nucleotides are TGTGCCAGCAGTTCAAGACAGACCTACAATGAGCAGTTCTTC.

Ten or more counts support this clonotype. The chain employs TRBV5-1 and TRBJ2-1; tentatively, D is TRBD2 (6 bases). This CDR3 is 16 amino acids long. Germline values: CDR1 SGHRS, CDR2 YFSETQ. V gave up 1 base and J gave up 6 bases, with 17 bases separating them. The CDR3 nucleotides read TGCGCCAGCAGCTTGATGTGGGGGAGGTTTGGCAATGAGCAGTTCTTC. As protein: CASSLMWGRFGNEQFF.

This clonotype was recorded at least ten times. The gene calls are TRBV4-1 and TRBJ2-1; D is unresolved. Trimming took off 0 bases at V and 4 bases at J, with 1 base between the two ends. CDR3 length: 12 amino acids. From germline, CDR1 is MGHRA and CDR2 YSYEKL. The CDR3 region has the DNA TGCGCCAGCAGCCAAGAATACAATGAGCAGTTCTTC. Its protein is CASSQEYNEQFF.

In its sample, this clonotype was seen many times. This chain uses TRBV4-1 with TRBJ2-3; the D gene is possibly TRBD2 (5 bases). CDR3 size: 18 residues. Germline V gene data show CDR1 as MGHRA and CDR2 as YSYEKL. Trimming shortened V by 0 bases and J by 5 bases, and 21 bases separated the two germline ends. Here the CDR3 DNA reads TGCGCCAGCAGCCAAGATCTTGACGGGGTTCATATTGGAGATACGCAGTATTTT. Residues: CASSQDLDGVHIGDTQYF.

This clonotype appeared many times. The chain has TRBV12-3 or TRBV12-4 and TRBJ2-3, with D possibly matching TRBD1 (6 bases). This CDR3 region has 16 residues. V lost 5 bases, J lost 0 bases, and 15 bases lay in between. CDR3 in DNA: TGTGCCAGCAGTACAGGGCCGGCTCTTAGCACAGATACGCAGTATTTT. Protein: CASSTGPALSTDTQYF.

The rearrangement joins TRBV20-1 to TRBJ2-7, with TRBD2 matching 10 bases. V shed 6 bases and J 6 bases; nucleotides not matched to a gene: 20. Germline V CDR1 and CDR2: DFQATT, SNEGSKA (reference sequence). The CDR3 loop spans 17 amino acids. The CDR3 reads CSAVGGPSGGTVPEQYF. Here the CDR3 DNA reads TGCAGTGCGGTTGGGGGGCCTAGCGGGGGTACGGTTCCCGAGCAGTACTTC.

The table lists this clonotype with many counts. The chain couples TRBV6-2 or TRBV6-3 to TRBJ1-2, with D possibly matching TRBD1 (6 bases). Trimming left V 2 bases short and J 3 bases short, with 13 bases between. Germline-derived CDR1 and CDR2 are MNHEY and SVGEGT. This CDR3 region has 15 residues. CDR3 coding DNA: TGTGCCAGCAGTTACCCCCCTACAGGGTACTATGGCTACACCTTC. Translation: CASSYPPTGYYGYTF.

This clonotype has a count of ten or more. The CDR3 loop reads CASSLGGHGEQYF. The CDR3 coding sequence is TGTGCCAGCAGCTTAGGCGGACATGGCGAGCAGTACTTC. The rearrangement links TRBV13 to TRBJ2-7, with D perhaps matching TRBD1 (5 bases). This CDR3 has 13 residues. Trimming took off 0 bases at V and 6 bases at J, with 9 bases between the two ends. The V gene's germline CDR1 is PRHDT and CDR2 FYEKMQ (reference sequence).

This clonotype was picked up many times. The chain carries TRBV12-3 or TRBV12-4 and TRBJ1-2, with D possibly being TRBD1 (5 bases). The V end lost 5 bases, the J end lost 3 bases, and 13 bases lay between the germline ends. The CDR3 contains 14 residues. CDR3 in DNA: TGTGCCAGCAGTGACCTACCCAGGGACTATGGCTACACCTTC. It encodes CASSDLPRDYGYTF.

This clonotype was counted many times. The chain employs TRBV6-2 or TRBV6-3 and TRBJ2-3; 7 nucleotides match TRBD1. This CDR3 has 16 residues. V trimming: 0 bases; J trimming: 2 bases; junction bases outside the gene matches: 5. Germline assignment: CDR1 MNHEY and CDR2 SVGEGT. The CDR3 protein is CASSYSRDRPTDTQYF. CDR3 DNA: TGTGCCAGCAGTTACTCGAGGGACAGACCCACAGATACGCAGTATTTT.

This clonotype was seen many times. This sequence joins TRBV12-3 or TRBV12-4 and TRBJ2-1; unclear D gene. Trimming cost V 4 bases and J 0 bases, with 7 bases left between them. CDR3 length: 14 amino acids. CDR3 in DNA: TGTGCCAGCAGTTATTCGAGCTCCTACAATGAGCAGTTCTTC. Residues: CASSYSSSYNEQFF.

This clonotype was counted at least ten times. This sequence joins TRBV28 and TRBJ2-1; D not certain. The CDR3 loop spans 14 amino acids. Trimming left V 6 bases short and J 5 bases short, with 14 bases between. CDR1 is MDHEN and CDR2 is SYDVKM in the germline V gene. CDR3 region: CASSPYWGHNEQFF. In DNA form, the CDR3 reads TGTGCCAGCAGCCCATACTGGGGTCACAATGAGCAGTTCTTC. Filled out from reference TRBV28 and TRBJ2-1, the complete variable domain reads DVKVTQSSRYLVKRTGEKVFLECVQDMDHENMFWYRQDPGLGLRLIYFSYDVKMKEKGDIPEGYSVSREKKERFSLILESASTNQTSMYLCASSPYWGHNEQFFGPGTRLTVL.

Here the CDR3 reads CASSPTSGSFYEQFF. CDR3 bases: TGTGCCAGCAGCCCTACTAGCGGGAGTTTCTATGAGCAGTTCTTC. The chain employs TRBV7-9 and TRBJ2-1, with 11 positions matching TRBD2. From germline, CDR1 is SEHNR and CDR2 FQNEAQ (reference sequence). Trimming removed 5 bases from V and 8 bases from J; junction bases left unmatched: 8. The CDR3 consists of 15 residues.

This clonotype was seen only a few times. CDR3 DNA: TGTGCCAGCAGCGGGACAGGGGGAGGGAATCAGCCCCAGCATTTT. Translating gives CASSGTGGGNQPQHF. V usage is TRBV7-9 and J usage is TRBJ1-5; 11 bases line up with TRBD1. Trimming took 5 bases from V and 4 from J; bases not matched to a gene: 4. This CDR3 has 15 residues. Germline V gene lookup returns CDR1 SEHNR and CDR2 FQNEAQ (reference sequence).

This clonotype was seen ten or more times. V gene TRBV7-6 combines with J gene TRBJ2-1, with TRBD2 matching over 11 bases. The CDR3 is 15 residues long. Germline CDR1 reads SGHVS; CDR2 reads FNYEAQ. The trim removed 4 bases at V and 7 bases at J, leaving 6 bases unmatched. The CDR3 reads CASSSLAGGSNEQFF. DNA of the CDR3: TGTGCCAGCAGCTCGCTAGCGGGAGGTAGTAATGAGCAGTTCTTC.

About this clonotype: This could be a read error, since a much larger clone is one nucleotide away. This chain uses TRBV29-1 with TRBJ2-2; D unresolved. CDR1 and CDR2 from the germline V gene are SQVTM and ANQGSEA. There are 13 residues in the CDR3. V shed 0 bases and J shed 8 bases, with 10 bases lying between them. CDR3 DNA sequence: TGCAGCGTTGAAGATAGCTCCTCAGGGGAGCTGTTTTTT. Translation gives CSVEDSSSGELFF.

In this sample, this clonotype turned up many times. The chain couples TRBV29-1 to TRBJ1-3; the D gene is possibly TRBD1 (6 bases). The CDR3 has 15 residues. The germline V gene encodes CDR1 SQVTM and CDR2 ANQGSEA. V lost 1 base to trimming and J lost 2 bases, with 12 bases between them. The CDR3 region is CSVEAGTQAGNTIYF. Here the CDR3 DNA reads TGCAGCGTTGAAGCGGGGACACAAGCTGGAAACACCATATATTTT. Variable domain in full (rest from reference TRBV29-1 and TRBJ1-3): SAVISQKPSRDICQRGTSLTIQCQVDSQVTMMFWYRQQPGQSLTLIATANQGSEATYESGFVIDKFPISRPNLTFSTLTVSNMSPEDSSIYLCSVEAGTQAGNTIYFGEGSWLTVV.

This clonotype was recorded many times. The chain employs TRBV20-1 and TRBJ2-1; D is undetermined. CDR1 and CDR2 (germline): DFQATT, SNEGSKA (reference sequence). Between the trimmed V and J ends, which lost 6 bases and 7 bases, there was a span of 19 bases. The CDR3 length is 14 residues. CDR3 residues: CSAESWTDTNEQFF. The CDR3 DNA follows: TGCAGTGCGGAGAGTTGGACGGATACTAATGAGCAGTTCTTC.

This clonotype occurred many times. This chain uses TRBV12-3 or TRBV12-4 with TRBJ2-2; a possible D gene is TRBD1 (5 bases). V was shortened by 6 bases and J by 0 bases, with 11 bases between the two germline ends. This CDR3 has 15 amino acids. The CDR3 DNA sequence: TGTGCCAGCAGGATGAGACAGACGAACACCGGGGAGCTGTTTTTT. Its translation is CASRMRQTNTGELFF.